This TCR beta chain originates from a study of Graves' ophthalmopathy and Graves' hyperthyroidism. Study overall: Researchers classed hyperthyroidism as stable given no ophthalmopathy within 18 months of follow-up.

Looked up from germline, CDR1 is SGHTA and CDR2 is FQGNSA. The length of the CDR3 is 14 residues. V was clipped by 7 bases and J by 0 bases, with 13 bases between them. Broader study findings: The model predicted progression of ophthalmopathy with a sensitivity of about 70%, and its specificity was 72% to 80%.

A word on this clonotype: Its antigen remains unidentified.

The evidence that diagnosis relied on was clinical symptoms, serum thyroxine, TRAb, thyroid ultrasound and orbital computed tomography. Investigators amplified TCR beta CDR3 regions from RNA transcripts. An opening RT-PCR round employed HTBI primers and preceded a second-round multiplex PCR. MiXCR was run by TCRdb on the multiplex PCR reads, yielding one entry per CDR3 protein. The table includes about 1.1 million distinct CDR3 sequences, less than 45% detected once. The rearrangement uses TRBV7-2 and TRBJ2-7, with a tentative D call TRBD2 (5 bases). This sequence originates from an adult man with Graves' hyperthyroidism. The sequencing sample was made of peripheral blood or thyroid tissue (not recorded which). CDR3 bases: TGTGCCAGCATCGAGGGCACCAGCTCCTACGAGCAGTACTTC. Its translation: CASIEGTSSYEQYF.